A selection of T cell receptor beta chains follows, all from one sample in a study of spatial heterogeneity in lung cancer. TCRdb re-derived calls from the 5' RACE reads in MiXCR, one entry per CDR3 protein. The data show under 7,000 distinct CDR3 sequences, 9.1% seen once. The source was lung tumor tissue, collected at surgery. The receptor set was obtained from a female donor with early-stage non-small cell lung cancer. Both conserved end residues are part of each CDR3. A D gene is named only where the DNA matches it firmly. A clone size is listed for some rows: how often the clone was seen (once, few, many), or a class if it is expanded.

abundance: -; j_gene: TRBJ2-4; d_gene: TRBD1; v_gene: TRBV10-3; CDR3nt: TGTGCCATCAGTTACTCGAACAGGGGGGAAAACATTCAGTACTTC; CDR3aa: CAISYSNRGENIQYF
abundance: many; j_gene: TRBJ1-5; d_gene: TRBD1; v_gene: TRBV9; CDR3nt: TGTGCCAGCAGCGTCGGACAGGGGAGATATCAGCCCCAGCATTTT; CDR3aa: CASSVGQGRYQPQHF
abundance: -; j_gene: TRBJ2-7; d_gene: -; v_gene: TRBV29-1; CDR3nt: TGCAGCGTTGGCCCCCGGCACACCTCCTACGAGCAGTACTTC; CDR3aa: CSVGPRHTSYEQYF
abundance: many; j_gene: TRBJ1-6; d_gene: TRBD1; v_gene: TRBV7-9; CDR3nt: TGTGCCAGCAGCCTGGGACAGGGTTTTTATAATTCACCCCTCCACTTT; CDR3aa: CASSLGQGFYNSPLHF
abundance: many; j_gene: TRBJ1-6; d_gene: -; v_gene: TRBV15; CDR3nt: TGTGCCACCAGCAGAGCGGGAGCCTTTAATTCACCCCTCCACTTT; CDR3aa: CATSRAGAFNSPLHF
abundance: many; j_gene: TRBJ1-5; d_gene: -; v_gene: TRBV10-3; CDR3nt: TGTGCCATCAGTACGGGGAATCAGCCCCAGCATTTT; CDR3aa: CAISTGNQPQHF
abundance: -; j_gene: TRBJ2-7; d_gene: TRBD1; v_gene: TRBV7-3; CDR3nt: TGTGCCAGCAGCTTGTTTGGACAGGGGTCCTACGAGCAGTACTTC; CDR3aa: CASSLFGQGSYEQYF
abundance: medium-sized; j_gene: TRBJ1-5; d_gene: -; v_gene: TRBV19; CDR3nt: TGTGCCAGTAGTATAGGACGGCGAGGGAATCAGCCCCAGCATTTT; CDR3aa: CASSIGRRGNQPQHF
abundance: many; j_gene: TRBJ2-3; d_gene: -; v_gene: TRBV20-1; CDR3nt: TGCAGTGTCAGTAGCTCAAGAACTAGCACAGATACGCAGTATTTT; CDR3aa: CSVSSSRTSTDTQYF
abundance: few; j_gene: TRBJ2-1; d_gene: -; v_gene: TRBV2; CDR3nt: TGTGCCAGCAGCGAGGACTGGACGAATGAGCAGTTCTTC; CDR3aa: CASSEDWTNEQFF
abundance: many; j_gene: TRBJ2-3; d_gene: TRBD2; v_gene: TRBV12-3/TRBV12-4; CDR3nt: TGTGCCAGCAGTCCGGACGGGGGGGGTGATACGCAGTATTTT; CDR3aa: CASSPDGGGDTQYF
abundance: large; j_gene: TRBJ1-1; d_gene: -; v_gene: TRBV7-2; CDR3nt: TGTGCCAGCAGCCTTGATCTGATACAGAAGGCTTTCTTT; CDR3aa: CASSLDLIQKAFF
abundance: medium-sized; j_gene: TRBJ2-3; d_gene: TRBD1; v_gene: TRBV29-1; CDR3nt: TGCAGCGTTGCTACAGGGGTTCACAGCACAGATACGCAGTATTTT; CDR3aa: CSVATGVHSTDTQYF
abundance: many; j_gene: TRBJ1-5; d_gene: TRBD1; v_gene: TRBV20-1; CDR3nt: TGCAGTGCTAGAGTGGGGGGGACAGGCCATAGTTATTTT; CDR3aa: CSARVGGTGHSYF
abundance: many; j_gene: TRBJ1-5; d_gene: TRBD1; v_gene: TRBV29-1; CDR3nt: TGCAGCGCCTGGACAGGTGTGGGTCAGCCCCAGCATTTT; CDR3aa: CSAWTGVGQPQHF
abundance: few; j_gene: TRBJ2-1; d_gene: -; v_gene: TRBV5-5; CDR3nt: TGTGCCAGCAGCTTGACAGGCAGGTACAATGAGCAGTTCTTC; CDR3aa: CASSLTGRYNEQFF
abundance: -; j_gene: TRBJ2-7; d_gene: TRBD2; v_gene: TRBV27; CDR3nt: TGTGCCAGCAAACGGACTAGCGCCTACGAGCAGTACTTC; CDR3aa: CASKRTSAYEQYF